This T cell receptor (beta chain) was profiled in a study of cytomegalovirus exposure and HLA in healthy donors. Overall study: Of some 400 genotyped donors, roughly 86% clustered with self-reported Caucasian donors.

Study-wide findings and caveats: Researchers reported that a few CMV-associated chains were confirmed in vitro as CMV antigen-specific. Beyond CMV serostatus, there was no information to go on about immune exposure. An analysis done earlier found most TCR beta V segments productive about 87% or about 30% of the time.

A note on this clone: Antigen: not known.

It was with 60 Vbeta and 13 Jbeta primers that the PCR ran. TCRdb's table, derived via immunoSEQ multiplex PCR, lists solely in-frame clones and lacks some. This table holds fewer than 100,000 clones, 60% to 85% found once. CDR1 is SGHNT and CDR2 is YYREEE in the germline V gene (reference sequence). With 0 bases clipped from V and 2 bases from J, the junction kept 6 bases outside the gene matches. CDR3 length: 16 residues. Sequenced material: PBMCs. This TCR was sampled from a man in his 60s in good health and CMV-seropositive. V usage is TRBV5-4 and J usage is TRBJ2-5; 8 bases match TRBD2. CDR3 protein: CASSLVPGTRQETQYF. For the CDR3, the DNA is TGTGCCAGCAGCTTGGTACCCGGGACTAGACAAGAGACCCAGTACTTC.